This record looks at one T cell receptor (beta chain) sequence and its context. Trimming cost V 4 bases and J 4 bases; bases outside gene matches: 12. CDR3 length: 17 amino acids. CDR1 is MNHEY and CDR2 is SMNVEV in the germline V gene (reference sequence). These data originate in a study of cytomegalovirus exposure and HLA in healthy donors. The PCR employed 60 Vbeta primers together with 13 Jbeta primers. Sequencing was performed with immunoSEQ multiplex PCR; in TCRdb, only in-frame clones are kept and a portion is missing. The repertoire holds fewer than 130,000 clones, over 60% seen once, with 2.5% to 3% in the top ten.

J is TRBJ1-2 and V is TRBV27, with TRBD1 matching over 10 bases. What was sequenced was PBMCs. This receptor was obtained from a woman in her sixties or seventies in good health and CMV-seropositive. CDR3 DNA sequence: TGTGCCAGCAGTTCGAGAATGGGACAGGGGTCTTCCTATGGCTACACCTTC. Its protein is CASSSRMGQGSSYGYTF.